The 10 T cell receptor beta chains given below trace back to one sample, sequenced in a study of human T cells and chemical hapten exposure. Total RNA was isolated from whole blood that had not been fractionated. The library put unique molecular identifiers onto individual cDNA molecules. TCRdb ran MiXCR on the reads and lists one entry per CDR3 protein. The table includes about 120,000 distinct CDR3 sequences, approximately 9% detected once. Material: whole blood. These receptors were obtained from a human donor in good health. Some clones in this sample may be carry-over from other donors' samples.

CDR3 residues: CASSLELSGELFF. The CDR3 DNA sequence: TGTGCCAGCAGCTTAGAATTATCCGGGGAGCTGTTTTTT. The chain couples TRBV7-8 to TRBJ2-2, with no clear D. V lost 1 base, J lost 6 bases, and 6 bases lay in between. Germline assignment: CDR1 SGHVS and CDR2 FQNEAQ. The CDR3 consists of 13 residues.

This clonotype was picked up a small number of times. The chain uses TRBV5-1 and TRBJ2-7, with 8 bases lining up with TRBD2. The germline V gene has CDR1 SGHRS and CDR2 YFSETQ. Losses at the gene ends were 1 base for V and 3 bases for J; bases not matched to a gene: 6. The CDR3 contains 15 residues. The CDR3 sequence is CASSLRSGINYEQYF. The CDR3 DNA follows: TGCGCCAGCAGCTTGCGTAGCGGGATAAACTACGAGCAGTACTTC.

This clonotype was counted a few times. This chain joins TRBV4-2 and TRBJ1-1; tentative D call: TRBD1 (5 bases). CDR1 is LGHNA, CDR2 YNFKEQ, per germline. V gave up 0 bases and J gave up 2 bases, with 13 bases separating them. CDR3 length: 16 amino acids. CDR3 sequence (DNA): TGTGCCAGCAGCCAAGACTTTCCTGGGGGAAACACTGAAGCTTTCTTT. As protein: CASSQDFPGGNTEAFF.

The CDR3 nucleotides read TGTGCCAGTAGTATACGTGGCCCTCCCAATGAGCAGTTCTTC. This gives the protein CASSIRGPPNEQFF. The V call is TRBV19, the J call TRBJ2-1; D is unresolved. This CDR3 comprises 14 residues. Trimming took 2 bases from V and 6 from J, leaving 11 bases between them. The germline V gene encodes CDR1 LNHDA and CDR2 SQIVND (reference sequence).

This chain connects TRBV7-8 to TRBJ2-3; D uncertain. Germline V gives CDR1 SGHVS, CDR2 FQNEAQ. The length of the CDR3 is 16 residues. With 5 bases removed from V and 4 bases from J, the gap between germline ends came to 19 bases. The CDR3 DNA reads TGTGCCAGCAGCCGCGATATGTTGTCGGAGCCAGATACGCAGTATTTT. It encodes CASSRDMLSEPDTQYF.

This clonotype was detected many times. The V call is TRBV9, the J call TRBJ2-1; the D gene is possibly TRBD2 (6 bases). CDR1 SGDLS and CDR2 YYNGEE come from the germline V gene. Trimming left V 0 bases short and J 2 bases short, with 15 bases between. CDR3 length: 17 amino acids. The CDR3 sequence is CASSVDPAGTTYNEQFF. CDR3 nucleotide sequence: TGTGCCAGCAGCGTAGACCCGGCGGGAACTACCTACAATGAGCAGTTCTTC.

J is TRBJ2-7 and V is TRBV6-5; unclear D gene. The V end lost 0 bases, the J end lost 0 bases, and 12 bases lay between the germline ends. The CDR3 is 16 amino acids. Germline V lookup: CDR1 MNHEY, CDR2 SVGAGI. CDR3 residues: CASSYSSAPFSYEQYF. In nucleotides, the CDR3 is TGTGCCAGCAGTTACTCTTCAGCACCCTTCTCCTACGAGCAGTACTTC.

A few counts support this clonotype. This rearrangement joins TRBV3-1 to TRBJ2-5; weak D call: TRBD2 (5 bases). The germline V gene encodes CDR1 LGHDT and CDR2 YNNKEL (reference sequence). Trimming took off 1 base at V and 0 bases at J, with 9 bases between the two ends. This CDR3 is built from 15 residues. The CDR3 region is CASSQAGLNQETQYF. DNA of the CDR3: TGTGCCAGCAGCCAAGCTGGACTCAACCAAGAGACCCAGTACTTC.

This clonotype was observed many times. This chain joins TRBV27 and TRBJ2-7; D is unresolved. There are 14 residues in the CDR3. The V end was cut by 8 bases, the J end by 5 bases, with 19 bases between. The V gene's germline CDR1 is MNHEY and CDR2 SMNVEV (reference sequence). The CDR3 nucleotides are TGTGCCAGCTCCCAAAGTGGGTACCGCAACGAGCAGTACTTC. Translated, it gives CASSQSGYRNEQYF.

The rearrangement joins TRBV12-5 to TRBJ2-1; TRBD2 matches at 8 bases. The ends lost 6 bases at V and 9 bases at J; junction bases unmatched: 7. This CDR3 region has 13 residues. CDR1 and CDR2 (germline): LGHNT, FRNRAP. For the CDR3, the DNA is TGTGCTAGTGGCCCGGGGGGGCTGAGTGAGCAGTTCTTC. It codes for CASGPGGLSEQFF.